This entry lists 5 T cell receptor beta chains sequenced from one sample in a study of regulatory dendritic cells for organ transplantation. Sorted subsets were CFSE-labeled and cultured approximately 5 days with allogeneic dendritic cells. These receptors have no known antigen. The data were produced by immunoSEQ multiplex PCR, yet TCRdb's version contains in-frame clones alone and is incomplete. The sample gives roughly 5,800 clones, under 85% of which show up once; about 19% is in the top ten. Sequencing was carried out using memory CD8+ T cells from blood cultured with regulatory dendritic cells. As for subset: CD45RO+ memory T cells. These receptors all stem from a human donor in good health.

This chain connects TRBV27 to TRBJ1-6; D may be TRBD1 (6 bases). The CDR3 totals 14 residues. Germline CDR1 is MNHEY and CDR2 is SMNVEV (reference sequence). The V gene lost 3 bases and the J gene lost 9 bases, with 12 bases spanning the gap. The CDR3: CASSFGAGVSPLHF. CDR3 nucleotide sequence: TGTGCCAGCAGTTTCGGAGCAGGGGTTTCACCCCTCCACTTT.

The rearrangement uses TRBV7-3 and TRBJ2-2, with D hard to call. The V end lost 1 base, the J end lost 0 bases, and 3 bases lay between the germline ends. CDR1 SGHTA and CDR2 FQGTGA come from the germline V gene. This CDR3 spans 14 amino acids. The CDR3 sequence: CASSLSPNTGELFF. The CDR3 coding sequence is TGTGCCAGCAGCTTAAGCCCGAACACCGGGGAGCTGTTTTTT.

V usage is TRBV6-1 and J usage is TRBJ2-2; TRBD2 aligns across 9 bases. Trimming at V came to 4 bases and at J to 4 bases, leaving 7 bases not matched to a gene. Germline V gene lookup returns CDR1 MNHNS and CDR2 SASEGT. The CDR3 length is 16 residues. CDR3 sequence reads: CASSGASGEVTGELFF. The CDR3 nucleotides read TGTGCCAGCAGTGGTGCTAGCGGGGAGGTCACCGGGGAGCTGTTTTTT.

The CDR3 spells CASSMGQGHTDTQYF. The CDR3 DNA is TGTGCCAGTAGTATGGGACAGGGACACACAGATACGCAGTATTTT. The rearrangement uses TRBV19 and TRBJ2-3, with 9 nucleotides matching TRBD1. The germline V gene has CDR1 LNHDA and CDR2 SQIVND (reference sequence). The CDR3 runs to 15 residues. V trimming: 3 bases; J trimming: 2 bases; junction bases outside the gene matches: 3.

The J gene is TRBJ1-4, the V gene TRBV28; D gene ambiguous. The CDR3 has 14 amino acids. CDR1 and CDR2 from the germline V gene are MDHEN and SYDVKM. V dropped 8 bases and J dropped 12 bases, with 22 bases sitting between them. The CDR3 sequence is CASSGVYGKEELFF. DNA for the CDR3: TGTGCCAGCTCCGGGGTCTACGGAAAGGAGGAACTGTTTTTT.